This T cell receptor beta chain derives from a study of T cells in Graves' hyperthyroidism and ophthalmopathy. Study-level points and caveats: Blood shared most expanded thyroid clonotypes above 0.001.

There were TCR beta CDR3 regions amplified from RNA transcripts. In the first-round RT-PCR of the TCR CDR3, the HTBI primer set was used. MiXCR, run by TCRdb on the multiplex PCR reads, gives a single entry per CDR3 protein. This sample has 250,000 to 400,000 distinct CDR3 sequences, with roughly 13% found just once. A word on this clonotype: The antigen is not known.

The sample consisted of blood. This receptor was taken from a woman aged 35 to 49 with Graves' ophthalmopathy.

CDR3 coding DNA: TGTGCCAGCAGTTTCGAGGGGGGTAATTCACCCCTCCACTTT. It codes for CASSFEGGNSPLHF. The gene calls are TRBV27 and TRBJ1-6, with D possibly being TRBD1 (6 bases). V dropped 3 bases and J dropped 6 bases, with 9 bases sitting between them. Germline lookup yields CDR1 MNHEY and CDR2 SMNVEV (reference sequence). CDR3 length equals 14 residues.